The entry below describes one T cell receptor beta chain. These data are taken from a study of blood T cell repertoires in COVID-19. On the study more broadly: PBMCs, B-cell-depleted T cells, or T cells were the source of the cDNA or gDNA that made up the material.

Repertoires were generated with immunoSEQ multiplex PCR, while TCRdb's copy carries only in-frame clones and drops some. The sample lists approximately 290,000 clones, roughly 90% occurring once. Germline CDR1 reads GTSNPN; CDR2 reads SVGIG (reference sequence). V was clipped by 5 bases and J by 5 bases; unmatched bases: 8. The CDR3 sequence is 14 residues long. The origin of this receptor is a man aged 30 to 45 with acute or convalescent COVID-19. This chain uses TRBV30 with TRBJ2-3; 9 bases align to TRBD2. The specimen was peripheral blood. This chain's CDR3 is CAWGPSGAIDTQYF. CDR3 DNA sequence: TGTGCCTGGGGCCCTAGCGGGGCGATAGATACGCAGTATTTT.